Described below is a single T cell receptor beta chain sequence and its context. Libraries were prepared by immunoSEQ multiplex PCR; TCRdb keeps only in-frame clonotypes and omits some of them. The sample comprises about 2,100,000 clones, about 92% of which are singletons, and more than 1.5% rests with the top ten. These data belong to a study of shared clonotypes between healthy human individuals. As defined, naive CD8 cells were CD45RO-negative and positively selected for CCR7, with terminally differentiated effector memory CD45RA+ cells excluded. This receptor was obtained from a young man in good health. Some clones in this sample may be carry-over from other donors' samples. The sample consisted of naive CD8+ T cells from PBMCs.

This CDR3 is CASSPSWGATDTQYF. The CDR3 DNA reads TGTGCCAGCAGCCCTAGTTGGGGGGCAACAGATACGCAGTATTTT. V is TRBV7-6 and J is TRBJ2-3; TRBD1 or TRBD2 may be the D gene (6 bases each). Germline CDR1 reads SGHVS; CDR2 reads FNYEAQ. CDR3 length equals 15 residues. Trimming took 5 bases from V and 3 from J, leaving 15 bases between them.